This passage covers 26 T cell receptor beta chains from one sample sequenced in a study of blood T cell repertoires in COVID-19. Method: immunoSEQ multiplex PCR; TCRdb's copy keeps in-frame clones and lacks some. The repertoire has roughly 180,000 clones, about 85% of them found once; the top ten carry more than 2%. Material for sequencing was PBMCs or T cells enriched from blood (not recorded which). The receptor set was obtained from a woman in her twenties or thirties who had recovered from COVID-19.

The V and J genes are TRBV4-1 and TRBJ2-7; D is possibly TRBD2 (5 bases). The CDR3 runs to 15 residues. V gave up 5 bases and J gave up 2 bases, with 16 bases separating them. Germline CDR1 reads MGHRA; CDR2 reads YSYEKL. CDR3 sequence reads: CASSYGIEGAYEQYF. As DNA, the CDR3 is TGCGCCAGCAGCTACGGTATTGAGGGTGCCTACGAGCAGTACTTC.

V and J are TRBV7-9 and TRBJ1-4; D is undetermined. There are 13 residues in the CDR3. Germline CDR1 and CDR2: SEHNR and FQNEAQ (reference sequence). Trimming cost V 5 bases and J 8 bases, with 12 bases left between them. The CDR3 spells CASSLRHGEKLFF. CDR3 DNA sequence: TGTGCCAGCAGCCTCCGACATGGGGAAAAACTGTTTTTT.

The gene calls are TRBV4-2 and TRBJ2-3; TRBD2 matches at 9 bases. V lost 4 bases to trimming and J lost 1 base; unmatched junction nucleotides: 3. Germline V lookup: CDR1 LGHNA, CDR2 YNFKEQ. This CDR3 spans 15 amino acids. CDR3 residues: CASSPSGARTDTQYF. The CDR3 nucleotides are TGTGCCAGCAGCCCTAGCGGGGCCCGCACAGATACGCAGTATTTT.

This chain joins TRBV24-1 and TRBJ1-5; TRBD1 matches 9 bases. CDR1 is KGHDR, CDR2 SFDVKD, per germline. The CDR3 is 20 amino acids. V lost 1 base and J lost 6; bases outside the gene matches: 18. The DNA for the CDR3 is TGTGCCACCAGTGATTTCTTGGGTTTTGGACAGGGGAAGGATGGTCAGCCCCAGCATTTT. The encoded protein is CATSDFLGFGQGKDGQPQHF.

This clone was observed a single time. The V and J genes are TRBV9 and TRBJ2-1; 14 bases are shared with TRBD2. Germline V gene sequence: CDR1 SGDLS, CDR2 YYNGEE. The V and J ends lost 6 bases and 7 bases, in that order; junction bases with no gene match: 6. The CDR3 has 15 residues. CDR3 sequence (DNA): TGTGCCAGCACCAAGACTAGCGGGAGGGGGAATGAGCAGTTCTTC. As protein: CASTKTSGRGNEQFF.

The V gene is TRBV11-2, the J gene TRBJ2-2, with TRBD2 matching 10 bases. The CDR3 spans 18 residues. V shed 6 bases and J 3 bases; nucleotides not matched to a gene: 13. The germline CDR1 and CDR2 sequences are SGHAT and FQNNGV. The CDR3 reads CASSGEASGSVYTGELFF. For the CDR3, the DNA is TGTGCCAGCAGTGGAGAGGCTAGCGGGAGTGTCTACACCGGGGAGCTGTTTTTT.

This clone was counted once. The chain links TRBV29-1 to TRBJ2-7; TRBD2 matches 13 bases. The J segment lost 0 bases and the V segment lost 7 bases, leaving 9 bases of the junction unmatched. Looked up from germline, CDR1 is SQVTM and CDR2 is ANQGSEA. This CDR3 spans 16 amino acids. The CDR3 DNA is TGCAGCGAACCGGGACTAGCGGGATCTCCCTCCTACGAGCAGTACTTC. Protein: CSEPGLAGSPSYEQYF.

The rearrangement uses TRBV7-6 and TRBJ2-5, with 13 bases lining up with TRBD2. The length of the CDR3 is 16 residues. Germline CDR1 is SGHVS and CDR2 is FNYEAQ. Trimming cost V 5 bases and J 3 bases; bases outside gene matches: 6. The chain's CDR3 is CASSPWTSGGEETQYF. The CDR3 DNA sequence: TGTGCCAGCAGCCCATGGACTAGCGGGGGAGAAGAGACCCAGTACTTC.

The chain joins TRBV27 to TRBJ1-6; TRBD1 aligns across 7 bases. The length of the CDR3 is 16 residues. V gave up 5 bases and J gave up 0 bases; unmatched junction bases: 4. CDR1 MNHEY and CDR2 SMNVEV come from the germline V gene (reference sequence). The CDR3 here is CASSATGVSYNSPLHF. The CDR3 DNA reads as TGTGCCAGCAGTGCCACAGGGGTCTCCTATAATTCACCCCTCCACTTT.

This clone occurred once. V and J are TRBV6-5 and TRBJ1-1; D call uncertain. Trimming left V 8 bases short and J 1 base short, with 14 bases between. The V gene's germline CDR1 is MNHEY and CDR2 SVGAGI. This CDR3 is 14 amino acids long. The CDR3 loop is CASRVEAPNTEAFF. CDR3 nucleotide sequence: TGTGCCAGCCGGGTGGAGGCCCCGAACACTGAAGCTTTCTTT.

The rearrangement links TRBV2 to TRBJ2-4, with 12 bases identical to TRBD2. V shed 4 bases, J shed 0 bases, and the junction held 4 bases outside the gene matches. CDR1 and CDR2 (germline): SNHLY, FYNNEI. CDR3 length: 17 residues. The CDR3: CASSGLAGDLAKNIQYF. The CDR3, as DNA: TGTGCCAGCAGTGGACTAGCGGGGGACTTAGCCAAAAACATTCAGTACTTC.

This chain uses TRBV7-3 with TRBJ2-1, with TRBD1 matching over 7 bases. The CDR3 covers 14 residues. The V segment lost 4 bases and the J segment 5 bases; nucleotides outside the gene matches: 5. From germline, CDR1 is SGHTA and CDR2 FQGTGA. The CDR3 DNA reads TGTGCCAGCAGCTCCCTTCAGGGGGACAATGAGCAGTTCTTC. It specifies CASSSLQGDNEQFF.

This rearrangement joins TRBV19 to TRBJ2-5; no definite D call. CDR1 is LNHDA, CDR2 SQIVND, per germline (reference sequence). The CDR3 has 11 amino acids. Trimming shortened V by 3 bases and J by 4 bases, and 3 bases separated the two germline ends. The CDR3 spells CASSIRETQYF. CDR3 sequence (DNA): TGTGCCAGTAGTATTAGAGAGACCCAGTACTTC.

V and J are TRBV24-1 and TRBJ2-7, with a tentative D call TRBD2 (6 bases). The CDR3 covers 16 residues. Germline V gene lookup returns CDR1 KGHDR and CDR2 SFDVKD. V lost 2 bases and J 3 bases, leaving 16 bases between the germline ends. The CDR3 coding sequence is TGTGCCACCAGTGATTCGGGGGATCAGAATATCTACGAGCAGTACTTC. It is translated as CATSDSGDQNIYEQYF.

This chain connects TRBV2 to TRBJ1-6, with TRBD1 matching over 9 bases. Trimming cost V 4 bases and J 0 bases; bases outside gene matches: 16. Germline lookup yields CDR1 SNHLY and CDR2 FYNNEI. The CDR3 extends over 21 amino acids. The CDR3 nucleotides read TGTGCCAGCAGTGGTTCCCCTTCGGGGACAGGGTCCAGCTCCTATAATTCACCCCTCCACTTT. It specifies CASSGSPSGTGSSSYNSPLHF.

V gene TRBV6-2 or TRBV6-3 combines with J gene TRBJ2-7; D may be TRBD2 (5 bases). This CDR3 spans 13 amino acids. CDR1 and CDR2 (germline): MNHEY, SVGEGT. Trimming pared 3 bases from V and 3 bases from J, leaving 9 bases between. The DNA for the CDR3 is TGTGCCAGCAGTTATGACTATTACTACGAGCAGTACTTC. Its protein is CASSYDYYYEQYF.

The chain links TRBV5-1 to TRBJ2-1, with TRBD1 identical over 7 bases. V was pared by 0 bases and J by 5 bases, with 2 bases of the junction left unmatched. Looked up from germline, CDR1 is SGHRS and CDR2 is YFSETQ. This CDR3 comprises 14 residues. The CDR3 loop is CASSLAGTDNEQFF. The CDR3 DNA follows: TGCGCCAGCAGCTTGGCCGGGACAGACAATGAGCAGTTCTTC.

The chain has TRBV2 and TRBJ1-2; D possibly corresponds to TRBD1 (5 bases). The CDR3 runs 14 residues. CDR1 is SNHLY and CDR2 is FYNNEI in the germline V gene. V lost 5 bases to trimming and J lost 0 bases, with 10 bases between them. CDR3 protein: CASSRTRTNYGYTF. The CDR3 DNA sequence: TGTGCCAGCAGTCGGACACGGACTAACTATGGCTACACCTTC. Looking up the rest from reference TRBV2 and TRBJ1-2 gives the full variable domain: EPEVTQTPSHQVTQMGQEVILRCVPISNHLYFYWYRQILGQKVEFLVSFYNNEISEKSEIFDDQFSVERPDGSNFTLKIRSTKLEDSAMYFCASSRTRTNYGYTFGSGTRLTVV.

The V gene is TRBV5-8, the J gene TRBJ1-4; TRBD1 agrees at 9 bases. The CDR3 totals 16 residues. The V and J ends lost 4 bases and 4 bases, in that order; junction bases with no gene match: 8. Germline V gene sequence: CDR1 SGHTS, CDR2 YDEGEE. The CDR3: CASSRGQGPFNEKLFF. The CDR3 DNA is TGTGCCAGCAGCCGCGGACAGGGGCCCTTTAATGAAAAACTGTTTTTT. Variable domain in full (rest from reference TRBV5-8 and TRBJ1-4): EAGVTQSPTHLIKTRGQQATLRCSPISGHTSVYWYQQALGLGLQFLLWYDEGEERNRGNFPPRFSGRQFPNYSSELNVNALELEDSALYLCASSRGQGPFNEKLFFGSGTQLSVL.

The genes are TRBV10-3 and TRBJ2-5; D possibly corresponds to TRBD2 (6 bases). Trimming took off 9 bases at V and 5 bases at J, with 10 bases between the two ends. This CDR3 contains 11 residues. Germline V gives CDR1 ENHRY, CDR2 SYGVKD. The CDR3 bases are TGTGCCATTTCCCGGGGGGAGACCCAGTACTTC. Translated: CAISRGETQYF.

This clone was counted between two and nine times. This chain uses TRBV11-2 with TRBJ1-1; 10 positions agree with TRBD1. Germline values: CDR1 SGHAT, CDR2 FQNNGV. CDR3 length: 16 amino acids. V was pared by 1 base and J by 3 bases, with 5 bases of the junction left unmatched. The CDR3 protein is CASSLGGTGVDTEAFF. The CDR3 DNA is TGTGCCAGCAGCTTAGGAGGGACAGGGGTTGACACTGAAGCTTTCTTT. Combining the CDR3 with reference TRBV11-2 and TRBJ1-1 gives the whole variable domain EAGVAQSPRYKIIEKRQSVAFWCNPISGHATLYWYQQILGQGPKLLIQFQNNGVVDDSQLPKDRFSAERLKGVDSTLKIQPAKLEDSAVYLCASSLGGTGVDTEAFFGQGTRLTVV.

The chain joins TRBV15 to TRBJ1-2; a weak D match, TRBD1 (5 bases). Germline V gene lookup returns CDR1 LNHNV and CDR2 YYDKDF (reference sequence). V gave up 5 bases and J gave up 6 bases, with 16 bases separating them. The length of the CDR3 is 14 residues. In nucleotides, the CDR3 is TGTGCCACCAGCGTTCGTATGGGACTTGATGGCTACACCTTC. Residues: CATSVRMGLDGYTF. The full variable domain, its missing parts supplied by reference TRBV15 and TRBJ1-2, is DAMVIQNPRYQVTQFGKPVTLSCSQTLNHNVMYWYQQKSSQAPKLLFHYYDKDFNNEADTPDNFQSRRPNTSFCFLDIRSPGLGDTAMYLCATSVRMGLDGYTFGSGTRLTVV.

The chain couples TRBV7-6 to TRBJ2-3, with D possibly matching TRBD2 (6 bases). Germline V gene data show CDR1 as SGHVS and CDR2 as FNYEAQ. The CDR3 consists of 15 residues. V lost 8 bases, J lost 2 bases, and 17 bases lay in between. The CDR3 bases are TGTGCCAGCGCCCCCGAGGGCGGGGACACAGATACGCAGTATTTT. Amino acids: CASAPEGGDTDTQYF. The whole variable domain, filled in from reference TRBV7-6 and TRBJ2-3, reads GAGVSQSPRYKVTKRGQDVALRCDPISGHVSLYWYRQALGQGPEFLTYFNYEAQQDKSGLPNDRFSAERPEGSISTLTIQRTEQRDSAMYRCASAPEGGDTDTQYFGPGTRLTVL.

The chain uses TRBV5-5 and TRBJ1-2; no firm D call. Trimming stripped 0 bases from V and 4 bases from J, with 10 bases between. Germline-derived CDR1 and CDR2 are SGHKS and YYEKEE (reference sequence). The CDR3 is 14 residues long. The CDR3 DNA follows: TGTGCCAGCAGCTTGGCGGCGGAAGTCTATGGCTACACCTTC. This codes for CASSLAAEVYGYTF.

This chain uses TRBV19 with TRBJ1-5; a weak D match, TRBD1 (5 bases). Trimming pared 6 bases from V and 2 bases from J, leaving 17 bases between. The V gene's germline CDR1 is LNHDA and CDR2 SQIVND (reference sequence). The CDR3 runs 16 residues. For the CDR3, the DNA is TGTGCCAGTAGCAAGATGGGACTAGATGGCAATCAGCCCCAGCATTTT. Residues: CASSKMGLDGNQPQHF.

V and J are TRBV7-2 and TRBJ1-1, with D perhaps matching TRBD1 (5 bases). With 2 bases removed from V and 0 bases from J, the gap between germline ends came to 16 bases. CDR1 is SGHTA and CDR2 is FQGNSA in the germline V gene. There are 17 residues in the CDR3. The CDR3 region is CASSLLPLDRLNTEAFF. The CDR3 DNA reads as TGTGCCAGCAGCTTATTACCGCTAGACAGACTGAACACTGAAGCTTTCTTT.